This T cell receptor (beta chain) was sequenced during a study of response to subunit inactivated influenza vaccine. This clonotype was counted a few times. Its antigen is not identified. In TCRdb, the RT-PCR reads were re-called with MiXCR into one record per CDR3 protein. The table includes 700,000 to 900,000 distinct CDR3 sequences, 21% detected once. Overall study results and limits: Authors suggested each seasonal influenza vaccination recruits few new T cells.

The V end was cut by 3 bases, the J end by 3 bases, with 8 bases between. This CDR3 is 13 amino acids long. Germline V gene sequence: CDR1 KGHSH, CDR2 LQKENI. Source: PBMCs from blood, taken about 5 days after vaccination. This clonotype originated in a man aged 50 to 60 who received an inactivated influenza vaccine. The genes are TRBV18 and TRBJ2-5; TRBD1 might be the D (6 bases). The CDR3 reads CASSPNREETQYF. Written as DNA, the CDR3 is TGTGCCAGCTCACCCAACAGGGAAGAGACCCAGTACTTC.